These 9 T cell receptor beta chains were all obtained from the same sample, sequenced in a study of identifying expanded T cells in peripheral blood. Data came from immunoSEQ multiplex PCR; TCRdb stores just in-frame clones and leaves some out. The sample comprises approximately 110,000 clones, approximately 90% of which are singletons, and 16% rests with the top ten. Sequenced: blood. The source of these receptors is a person between 18 and 70 years old in good health.

The chain joins TRBV18 to TRBJ1-2, with 8 bases identical to TRBD1. The CDR3 is 16 residues long. From germline, CDR1 is KGHSH and CDR2 LQKENI. Trimming cost V 6 bases and J 1 base; bases outside gene matches: 10. CDR3 region: CASSRDRLGFNYGYTF. The CDR3 DNA reads as TGTGCCAGCTCGCGGGACAGGCTCGGGTTTAACTATGGCTACACCTTC.

This clone appeared once. The genes are TRBV4-3 and TRBJ1-2; no reliable D call. Germline V lookup: CDR1 LGHNA, CDR2 YSLEER. The CDR3 covers 20 residues. Between the trimmed V and J ends, which lost 0 bases and 4 bases, there was a span of 27 bases. CDR3 bases: TGCGCCAGCAGCCAAGATCTGGCAGTCGAGCTTTTGCGGTCGAGCTATGGCTACACCTTC. Its translation: CASSQDLAVELLRSSYGYTF.

The chain links TRBV2 to TRBJ2-7; either TRBD1 or TRBD2 may supply D (7 bases each). V was pared by 6 bases and J by 6 bases, with 18 bases between. The CDR3 length is 14 residues. The germline V gene encodes CDR1 SNHLY and CDR2 FYNNEI. This chain's CDR3 is CASRQTGSGGEQYF. The CDR3, as DNA: TGTGCCAGCAGACAGACAGGGTCGGGAGGCGAGCAGTACTTC.

This rearrangement joins TRBV4-3 to TRBJ1-2, with D maybe TRBD1 (5 bases). The V end lost 2 bases, the J end lost 6 bases, and 16 bases lay between the germline ends. CDR1 is LGHNA and CDR2 is YSLEER in the germline V gene. CDR3 length: 15 residues. CDR3 in amino acids: CASSQYGGPLDGYTF. The CDR3 region has the DNA TGCGCCAGCAGCCAATACGGGGGACCCTTAGATGGCTACACCTTC.

In DNA, the CDR3 is TGTGCCAGCCGTATGGGGACCGTAACCTACGAGCAGTACTTC. Translation: CASRMGTVTYEQYF. V gene TRBV28 combines with J gene TRBJ2-7, with D tentatively TRBD1 or TRBD2 (5 bases each). Trimming pared 8 bases from V and 2 bases from J, leaving 16 bases between. Germline CDR1 and CDR2: MDHEN and SYDVKM. The CDR3 is 14 amino acids.

The chain uses TRBV5-1 and TRBJ2-3; possible D gene TRBD2, 5 bases. The germline V and J ends were trimmed by 0 bases and 4 bases, with 18 bases remaining between them. Germline V lookup: CDR1 SGHRS, CDR2 YFSETQ. This CDR3 region has 17 residues. The CDR3 region is CASSLDQDKGVSDTQYF. For the CDR3, the DNA is TGCGCCAGCAGCTTGGATCAGGATAAGGGAGTATCAGATACGCAGTATTTT.

The V call is TRBV15, the J call TRBJ2-1; D might be TRBD2 (5 bases). The germline V gene encodes CDR1 LNHNV and CDR2 YYDKDF (reference sequence). Trimming left V 5 bases short and J 8 bases short, with 7 bases between. CDR3 length: 11 amino acids. CDR3 bases: TGTGCCACCAGCGAGGGCTATGAGCAGTTCTTC. Translated: CATSEGYEQFF.

The chain links TRBV9 to TRBJ2-7, with D unresolved. The CDR3 covers 13 residues. Germline CDR1 is SGDLS and CDR2 is YYNGEE. V lost 0 bases, J lost 3 bases, and 7 bases lay in between. Here the CDR3 DNA reads TGTGCCAGCAGCGTAGGAGAGTTCTACGAGCAGTACTTC. As protein: CASSVGEFYEQYF.

The chain is built from TRBV15 and TRBJ2-3; possible D gene TRBD2, 5 bases. The length of the CDR3 is 16 residues. The ends were cut back, 4 bases at V and 0 bases at J, with 14 bases in the middle. Germline V gene sequence: CDR1 LNHNV, CDR2 YYDKDF (reference sequence). CDR3 nucleotide sequence: TGTGCCACCAGCACCTGGACTCATACTAGCACAGATACGCAGTATTTT. Translated, it gives CATSTWTHTSTDTQYF. Full variable domain (remainder filled in from reference TRBV15 and TRBJ2-3): DAMVIQNPRYQVTQFGKPVTLSCSQTLNHNVMYWYQQKSSQAPKLLFHYYDKDFNNEADTPDNFQSRRPNTSFCFLDIRSPGLGDTAMYLCATSTWTHTSTDTQYFGPGTRLTVL.